A selection of T cell receptor beta chains follows, all from one sample in a study of immune evolution from preneoplasia to lung adenocarcinoma. Measured with immunoSEQ multiplex PCR; TCRdb has only the in-frame clones, and not every one. The sample has about 6,400 clones; 65% to 80% are singletons. Sample: FFPE minimally invasive lung adenocarcinoma tissue. The receptors were sampled from a person between 50 and 70 years old with lung adenocarcinoma. Each CDR3 is given with its conserved first and last residue. A D gene is named only where the DNA matches it firmly. Some rows mark clone size as missing; the rest say once, few, many or name a class of expanded clone.

d_call j_call v_call clone_size cdr3_nt cdr3_aa
TRBD1 TRBJ2-7 TRBV6-6 - TGTGCCAGCAGTTTCCCGACGGGACAGGGGACCTACGAGCAGTACTTC CASSFPTGQGTYEQYF
- TRBJ2-5 TRBV2 few TGTGCCAGCAGTGAAAATAGGGGCCCGGTTAAAGAGACCCAGTACTTC CASSENRGPVKETQYF
TRBD2 TRBJ2-5 TRBV5-5 - TGTGCCAGCAGCTTCCGCGTAGCGGGGAGCCAAGAGACCCAGTACTTC CASSFRVAGSQETQYF
- TRBJ1-1 TRBV19 - TGTGCCAGTAGTATGAGGGAGGAGACGACTGAAGCTTTCTTT CASSMREETTEAFF
TRBD2 TRBJ2-7 TRBV7-3 - TGTGCCAGCAGTTCCGGGACTAGCGTAGGCGAGCAGTACTTC CASSSGTSVGEQYF
- TRBJ2-4 TRBV19 - TGTGCCAGTAGTATAGGGGGAGGGGGTGCCAAAAACATTCAGTACTTC CASSIGGGGAKNIQYF
- TRBJ2-1 TRBV2 - TGTGCCAGCAGGGGGAAACTGTTGGTGGACTACAATGAGCAGTTCTTC CASRGKLLVDYNEQFF
- TRBJ2-1 TRBV11-2 - TGTGCCAGCAGCCCAGGGTCAGGTCATTACAATGAGCAGTTCTTC CASSPGSGHYNEQFF
TRBD1 TRBJ2-5 TRBV28 - TGTGCCAGCAAACCTCTGGCGGGACAGGGAGAGACCCAGTACTTC CASKPLAGQGETQYF
TRBD1 TRBJ1-2 TRBV28 - TGTGCCAGCAGCCATGACAGGGGGGGCTACACCTTC CASSHDRGGYTF
- TRBJ1-1 TRBV7-9 few TGTGCCAGCAGCTTAGCTGTGGAAGGCCCTGAAGCTTTCTTT CASSLAVEGPEAFF
- TRBJ2-1 TRBV2 - TGTGCCAGCAGTGGTGGAATGGACCGGGAGCAGTTCTTC CASSGGMDREQFF
- TRBJ2-3 TRBV7-3 once TGTGCCAGCAGCATGGATCCAGGGGGCACAGATACGCAGTATTTT CASSMDPGGTDTQYF
- TRBJ1-5 TRBV6-1 - TGTGCCAGCAGTGAACAGGGTGTCGGGCAGCCCCAGCATTTT CASSEQGVGQPQHF
- TRBJ2-5 TRBV30 - TGTGCCTGGAGGGAACTTGGGGGATTTGAGACCCAGTACTTC CAWRELGGFETQYF
TRBD1 TRBJ2-6 TRBV4-1 few TGCGCCAGCAGCCAGGGACAGGGGACTGGGGCCAACGTCCTGACTTTC CASSQGQGTGANVLTF
TRBD2 TRBJ2-2 TRBV9 few TGTGCCAGCAGCGTAGCTAGCGGGAGGTTCACCGGGGAGCTGTTTTTT CASSVASGRFTGELFF
- TRBJ2-1 TRBV19 few TGTGCCAGTAGTACCCGACCGAGCTCCTACAATGAGCAGTTCTTC CASSTRPSSYNEQFF
- TRBJ1-5 TRBV6-1 - TGTGCCAGCAGTGGAACTACAGGGATTTTTAGCAATCAGCCCCAGCATTTT CASSGTTGIFSNQPQHF
- TRBJ2-5 TRBV28 - TGTGCCAGCAGGGGAGCGGCGTTCGATAAAGAGACCCAGTACTTC CASRGAAFDKETQYF
- TRBJ1-6 TRBV9 - TGTGCCAGCAGCGTAACAGGGACCCTGGGATCACCCCTCCACTTT CASSVTGTLGSPLHF
- TRBJ2-1 TRBV2 - TGTGCCAGCAGCAAGGTCGAGGAGCAGTTCTTC CASSKVEEQFF
- TRBJ1-1 TRBV29-1 - TGCAGCGTTGAAGGGGGGCAGGAAAGCCAGAACACTGAAGCTTTCTTT CSVEGGQESQNTEAFF
- TRBJ1-5 TRBV7-9 - TGTGCCAGCAGCGGGGGAGTTACTCAGCCCCAGCATTTT CASSGGVTQPQHF
- TRBJ2-4 TRBV12-5 - TGTGCTAGTGGTCCCACCAAAAACATTCAGTACTTC CASGPTKNIQYF
- TRBJ1-4 TRBV7-2 - TGTGCCAGCAGCCGGGCCCCCAATGAAAAACTGTTTTTT CASSRAPNEKLFF
TRBD1 TRBJ2-7 TRBV6-5 - TGTGCCAGCAGTAGCCAGGGGGCCCGCGAGCAGTACTTC CASSSQGAREQYF